This T cell receptor beta chain emerged from a study of cytomegalovirus exposure and HLA in healthy donors. The CDR3 totals 16 residues. Germline CDR1 SGDLS, CDR2 YYNGEE. With 0 bases removed from V and 6 bases from J, the gap between germline ends came to 15 bases. The PCR contained 60 Vbeta and 13 Jbeta primers. TCRdb's table, derived via immunoSEQ multiplex PCR, lists solely in-frame clones and lacks some. The profile shows around 130,000 clones, 60% to 85% of them singletons. The chain joins TRBV9 to TRBJ1-4; possibly TRBD1 for D (6 bases). The sequenced material came from PBMCs. This clonotype originated in a man in his thirties or forties in good health and CMV-seronegative. The DNA for the CDR3 is TGTGCCAGCAGCGTAGGCCCCTCAGGGGTGGATGAAAAACTGTTTTTT. Encoded protein: CASSVGPSGVDEKLFF.